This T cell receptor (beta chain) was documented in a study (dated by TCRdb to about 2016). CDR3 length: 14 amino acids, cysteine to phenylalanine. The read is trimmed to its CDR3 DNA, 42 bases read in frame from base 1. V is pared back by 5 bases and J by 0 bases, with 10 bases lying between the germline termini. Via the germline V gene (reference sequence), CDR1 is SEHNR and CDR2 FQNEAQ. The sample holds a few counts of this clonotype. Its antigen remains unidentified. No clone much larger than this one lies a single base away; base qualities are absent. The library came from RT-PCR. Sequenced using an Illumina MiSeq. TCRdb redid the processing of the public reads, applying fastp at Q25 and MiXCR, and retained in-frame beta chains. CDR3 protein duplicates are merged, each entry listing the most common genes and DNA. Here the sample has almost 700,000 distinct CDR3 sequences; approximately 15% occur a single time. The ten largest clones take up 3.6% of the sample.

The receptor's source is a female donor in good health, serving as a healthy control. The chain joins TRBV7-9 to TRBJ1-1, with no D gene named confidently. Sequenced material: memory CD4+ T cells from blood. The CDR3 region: CASSRHSVNTEAFF. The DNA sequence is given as TGTGCCAGCAGCCGACATTCAGTGAACACTGAAGCTTTCTTT. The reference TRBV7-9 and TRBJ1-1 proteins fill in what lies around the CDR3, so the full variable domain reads DTGVSQNPRHKITKRGQNVTFRCDPISEHNRLYWYRQTLGQGPEFLTYFQNEAQLEKSRLLSDRFSAERPKGSFSTLEIQRTEQGDSAMYLCASSRHSVNTEAFFGQGTRLTVV.